Listed below are T cell receptor beta chains from one sample, sequenced in a study of early T cells in non-severe SARS-CoV-2 infection. Via MiXCR, TCRdb re-called the 5' RACE reads, giving one row per CDR3 protein. The sample holds some 51,000 distinct CDR3 sequences; 14% to 15% are singletons and the top ten take 10%. This sample comprised whole blood, obtained at baseline. The receptor set was obtained from an adult who was a healthcare worker with PCR-confirmed SARS-CoV-2 infection or an uninfected control (not recorded which). The CDR3 runs from the conserved cysteine through the conserved F or W. The D gene is left open where the match is weak.

v_gene,j_gene,d_gene,CDR3aa
TRBV10-3,TRBJ2-2,TRBD2,CAISVSGGARELFF
TRBV7-2,TRBJ2-5,NA,CASSRRRSQETQYF
TRBV10-3,TRBJ2-2,NA,CAISAGTGELFF
TRBV19,TRBJ2-5,TRBD2,CASSPGLAGGVQETQYF
TRBV5-1,TRBJ2-5,TRBD2,CASSLGSGGQETQYF
TRBV7-6,TRBJ2-7,TRBD2,CASSVRTSGTYEQYF
TRBV5-1,TRBJ2-5,NA,CASSLTPGDAETQYF
TRBV10-1,TRBJ2-5,TRBD2,CASSQLAKETQYF
TRBV15,TRBJ2-3,NA,CATSREASGTDTQYF
TRBV3-1,TRBJ2-3,NA,CASSQDRRRPPDTQYF
TRBV28,TRBJ1-3,NA,CASSLYGSSGNTIYF
TRBV28,TRBJ2-7,NA,CASTPGRDEQYF
TRBV13,TRBJ1-6,TRBD1,CASSDRLGQGGSSYNSPLHF
TRBV7-3,TRBJ1-6,NA,CASSQTTRGPLHF
TRBV20-1,TRBJ1-2,TRBD1,CSARDARQGASGYTF
TRBV20-1,TRBJ2-3,TRBD2,CSAPGLAGGFSSTDTQYF
TRBV7-9,TRBJ1-1,NA,CASTPGGFGSTEAFF
TRBV7-2,TRBJ2-3,NA,CASSFAGTPGADTQYF
TRBV6-5,TRBJ2-7,NA,CASNPNGQFYEQYF
TRBV6-1,TRBJ1-1,NA,CASSGTVMGAGTEAFF
TRBV6-6,TRBJ2-7,NA,CASRHTLQGFGYEQYF
TRBV12-3/TRBV12-4,TRBJ2-5,TRBD1,CASRRQGMETQYF
TRBV6-5,TRBJ1-4,NA,CASSYSGREKLFF
TRBV25-1,TRBJ2-1,TRBD2,CASSEYGGGTNEQFF
TRBV7-2,TRBJ1-5,TRBD1,CASSPGQGNQPQHF
TRBV5-1,TRBJ2-5,NA,CASSPGSTQETQYF
TRBV11-1,TRBJ2-5,TRBD1,CASSVGQHQETQYF
TRBV7-6,TRBJ2-2,NA,CASSPGSGTGTGELFF
TRBV19,TRBJ2-3,NA,CASSWAGSTDTQYF
TRBV7-8,TRBJ2-1,NA,CASSSNNEQFF
TRBV6-6,TRBJ1-2,NA,CASSYSTETPEVTGGYTF
TRBV5-4,TRBJ2-1,TRBD1,CASSITGGANNEQFF
TRBV28,TRBJ2-1,TRBD2,CASTLSGTTLYNEQFF
TRBV28,TRBJ2-1,NA,CASSPGAGTTAYNEQFF
TRBV27,TRBJ1-1,TRBD1,CASSLPGQGARAFF
TRBV27,TRBJ2-1,NA,CASSRAQTANEQFF
TRBV5-1,TRBJ2-3,NA,CASSSRVLGDPSTDTQYF
TRBV12-3/TRBV12-4,TRBJ2-3,TRBD2,CASSPGSGTSTDTQYF
TRBV28,TRBJ1-5,NA,CASSLNAGTAPQHF
TRBV7-3,TRBJ2-3,NA,CASSLIAGIDTQYF
TRBV27,TRBJ1-2,NA,CASSFEGFYGYTF
TRBV20-1,TRBJ2-7,NA,CSAPQESEQYF
TRBV5-1,TRBJ1-5,NA,CASSWGGASNQPQHF
TRBV6-1,TRBJ1-1,NA,CASSERAGTEAFF
TRBV30,TRBJ2-1,NA,CAWAGSSYNEQFF